This T cell receptor (beta chain) was obtained from a study of cytomegalovirus exposure and HLA in healthy donors. Notes on the study in general: Reports showed the classifier diagnosing cytomegalovirus status with high specificity and sensitivity. Presence/absence analyses assumed roughly uniform sequencing depth across donors, which may not hold.

The PCR had 60 Vbeta and 13 Jbeta primers. The table came from immunoSEQ multiplex PCR; TCRdb's copy has only in-frame clones and leaves some out. The table records about 140,000 clones, 80% of them present only once. Regarding this clone: Its antigen is as yet unknown.

The CDR3 has 15 amino acids. The germline V gene encodes CDR1 LGHNT and CDR2 FRNRAP. Trimming removed 2 bases at V and 2 bases at J, with 10 bases between. This sequence originates from a man aged 35 to 55 in good health and CMV-seropositive. The chain joins TRBV12-5 to TRBJ1-3; D remains ambiguous. The source material was PBMCs. The CDR3, as DNA: TGTGCTAGTGGTTTGCCCCCGGAGACTGGAAACACCATATATTTT. This encodes CASGLPPETGNTIYF.